What follows are 23 T cell receptor beta chains derived from one specimen sequenced in a study of tumor and adjacent non-tumor tissue in lung cancer. The template was RNA from unsorted bulk tissue. A modified ARM-PCR protocol with three rounds of nested PCR amplified TCRbeta. MiXCR, run by TCRdb on the multiplex PCR reads, gives a single entry per CDR3 protein. The sample has 120,000 or so distinct CDR3 sequences; approximately 80% are singletons. The sample was lung tumor tissue. These receptors were obtained from a man in his 70s with non-small cell lung cancer.

As concerns this clonotype: Possible read error: a much larger clone is one base away. This chain links TRBV2 with TRBJ1-2, with D perhaps matching TRBD1 (5 bases). Germline CDR1 SNHLY, CDR2 FYNNEI. CDR3 length: 13 amino acids. CDR3 loop: CASNIQGEVGHTF. DNA of the CDR3: TGTGCCAGCAATATCCAGGGCGAAGTTGGCCACACCTTC.

This clonotype was observed a single time. The germline gene is not matched at one end of the junction; a read error may be the cause. The V gene is TRBV29-1, the J gene TRBJ1-6; the D gene is possibly TRBD1 (5 bases). The CDR3 runs 12 residues. The germline V gene encodes CDR1 SQVTM and CDR2 ANQGSEA. This CDR3 is CIVVGGQSPLHF. CDR3 DNA: TGCATCGTTGTGGGGGGTCAGTCACCCCTCCACTTT.

With respect to this clonotype: One junction end disagrees with the germline gene, perhaps due to a read error. The V and J genes are TRBV28 and TRBJ1-2, with D hard to call. The length of the CDR3 is 16 residues. Germline CDR1 reads MDHEN; CDR2 reads SYDVKM. Written as DNA, the CDR3 is TGTTCCAGCAGTTTCACCCCTTTAGGCCTCCCGGGAGGCTACACCTTC. Protein product: CSSSFTPLGLPGGYTF.

The rearrangement uses TRBV6-2 or TRBV6-3 and TRBJ2-7, with TRBD1 identical over 10 bases. Per germline, CDR1 MNHEY and CDR2 SVGEGT. The CDR3 length is 16 residues. The CDR3 reads CTNSYSGQGLSYEQYF. CDR3 in DNA: TGTACCAACAGTTACTCGGGACAGGGGTTATCCTACGAGCAGTACTTC.

Remarks on this clonotype: An end of the junction does not agree with germline; a read error may underlie this. V is TRBV11-3 and J is TRBJ2-7; possibly TRBD1 for D (5 bases). The germline gives CDR1 SGHNT, CDR2 YENEEA. There are 15 residues in the CDR3. The DNA for the CDR3 is TGTGCCATCAGCCCGATGACAGTTTTCGTGTACGAGCTGTACTTC. Translation gives CAISPMTVFVYELYF.

Regarding this clonotype: The junction departs from the called germline gene at one end, perhaps through a read error. The V gene is TRBV29-1, the J gene TRBJ2-2; TRBD2 might be the D (5 bases). This CDR3 comprises 11 residues. CDR1 and CDR2 from the germline V gene are SQVTM and ANQGSEA. CDR3 in DNA: TGCGGCGCACTTTGGACCGGGGAGCTGTTTTTC. Amino acids: CGALWTGELFF.

A word on this clonotype: At one of its ends the junction is not consistent with the germline gene, which may arise from a read error. V gene TRBV5-1 combines with J gene TRBJ1-5; D is undetermined. The CDR3 has 14 residues. From germline, CDR1 is SGHRS and CDR2 YFSETQ. The CDR3 sequence is CAIKLGHSNQPQHF. DNA of the CDR3: TGCGCCATCAAACTGGGTCATAGCAATCAGCCCCAACATTTT.

V usage is TRBV24-1 and J usage is TRBJ1-4; D ambiguous. CDR3 length: 17 amino acids. Germline V CDR1 and CDR2: KGHDR, SFDVKD. V was pared by 8 bases and J by 0 bases, with 18 bases between. This chain's CDR3 is CATNEPRAYATNEKLFF. In DNA form, the CDR3 reads TGTGCCACCAATGAGCCGCGGGCATATGCAACTAATGAAAAACTGTTTTTT.

Worth noting for this clonotype: No DNA is shown, since the ends of the CDR3 on it are uncertain; the CDR3 is the one TCRdb lists. The chain links TRBV29-1 to TRBJ1-1; the listed D gene, TRBD1, was not tested against the DNA. CDR1 and CDR2 from the germline V gene are SQVTM and ANQGSEA. The CDR3 is 14 amino acids long, termini counted. The CDR3: CSVFGQGTKTVAFF.

Comments on this clonotype: It is likely a read error, because the conserved phenylalanine at the end of the CDR3 is missing. The genes are TRBV11-3 and TRBJ2-3; D perhaps matches TRBD2 (5 bases). V was shortened by 10 bases and J by 0 bases, with 17 bases between the two germline ends. The CDR3 is made up of 15 amino acids. Germline CDR1 SGHNT, CDR2 YENEEA. The chain's CDR3 is CAITRREVSTDTQYL. The CDR3 DNA sequence: TGTGCCATCACCCGTCGGGAAGTGAGCACAGATACGCAGTATCTT.

As for this clonotype: Sequence at one end of the junction differs from germline and may be a read error. The V call is TRBV12-3 or TRBV12-4, the J call TRBJ1-6, with TRBD1 matching 10 bases. This CDR3 has 16 amino acids. The DNA for the CDR3 is TGTGCCAGCACCTCCGGGACAGGGGACTATAATACACCCCTCTACTTT. Protein sequence: CASTSGTGDYNTPLYF.

This clonotype was found many times. V is TRBV29-1 and J is TRBJ1-2; 7 bases line up with TRBD1. V dropped 4 bases and J dropped 4; count of bases not matched to a gene: 6. The CDR3 is made up of 13 amino acids. From germline, CDR1 is SQVTM and CDR2 ANQGSEA. The CDR3 nucleotides are TGCAGCGTTGGGACAGGTGAATTCTATGGCTACACCTTC. This sequence encodes CSVGTGEFYGYTF.

Comment on this clonotype: One end of the junction is discordant with germline, which a read error may explain. The rearrangement joins TRBV29-1 to TRBJ2-7; D might be TRBD2 (6 bases). This CDR3 is built from 14 residues. Germline V lookup: CDR1 SQVTM, CDR2 ANQGSEA. CDR3 region: CSVRYLIGRSERYF. The CDR3 DNA is TGCAGCGTAAGATATCTTATCGGGAGAAGCGAGCGGTACTTC.

This clonotype was counted a single time. It is likely a read error, because the conserved phenylalanine at the end of the CDR3 is missing. It is unclear where the CDR3 begins or ends on the DNA, so no DNA is shown, and the CDR3 is as TCRdb lists it. The chain employs TRBV29-1 and TRBJ2-3; the D segment call TRBD1 is taken from the table without a DNA check. Germline V gene sequence: CDR1 SQVTM, CDR2 ANQGSEA. The CDR3 has 17 residues if both end residues are counted. CDR3 sequence reads: CSLLPYVTGGDTNTQYI.

A word on this clonotype: The CDR3 does not end in the conserved phenylalanine or tryptophan, so this is likely a read error. This rearrangement joins TRBV13 to TRBJ2-7; D tentatively fits TRBD1 or TRBD2 (5 bases each). Trimming cost V 5 bases and J 5 bases, with 13 bases left between them. CDR1 and CDR2 from the germline V gene are PRHDT and FYEKMQ (reference sequence). The CDR3 sequence is 13 residues long. DNA for the CDR3: TGTGCCAGCAGCACGACCATGGGGGACGAGCAGTACTTA. Translating gives CASSTTMGDEQYL.

Details on this clonotype: At one of its ends the junction is not consistent with the germline gene, which may arise from a read error. This chain links TRBV6-5 with TRBJ1-5; 8 positions agree with TRBD1. Germline V lookup: CDR1 MNHEY, CDR2 SVGAGI. The CDR3 spans 14 residues. The CDR3 DNA follows: TGTACCAGCGGTTCGACAGGGGGCAATCAGCCCCAGCATTTT. This translates into CTSGSTGGNQPQHF.

This clonotype was counted at least ten times. The V gene is TRBV20-1, the J gene TRBJ1-5; 8 bases agree with TRBD1. The germline V gene has CDR1 DFQATT and CDR2 SNEGSKA (reference sequence). This CDR3 region has 13 residues. J lost 3 bases, V lost 3 bases, and 1 base had no gene match. The CDR3 loop reads CSARTGVNQPQHF. CDR3 nucleotides: TGCAGTGCTAGGACAGGGGTCAATCAGCCCCAGCATTTT.

J is TRBJ1-1 and V is TRBV5-5; maybe TRBD1 (5 bases). The CDR3 runs to 13 residues. Trimming removed 8 bases from V and 0 bases from J, with 11 bases in between. Germline assignment: CDR1 SGHKS and CDR2 YYEKEE (reference sequence). CDR3 in DNA: TGTGCCAGTAGCGTGGACATGAACACTGAAGCTTTCTTT. Translation: CASSVDMNTEAFF.

Comments on this clonotype: This may be a read error: a much more frequent sequence differs by one nucleotide. The rearrangement links TRBV29-1 to TRBJ1-1; the D is unclear. The CDR3 runs to 12 residues. The V and J ends lost 6 bases and 5 bases respectively, with 13 bases between them. Germline values: CDR1 SQVTM, CDR2 ANQGSEA. The CDR3 DNA reads as TGCAGCGTGTTCATGTGGGAGACTGAAGCTTTCTTT. Residues: CSVFMWETEAFF. The full variable domain, rest sourced from reference TRBV29-1 and TRBJ1-1, is SAVISQKPSRDICQRGTSLTIQCQVDSQVTMMFWYRQQPGQSLTLIATANQGSEATYESGFVIDKFPISRPNLTFSTLTVSNMSPEDSSIYLCSVFMWETEAFFGQGTRLTVV.

This chain connects TRBV12-3 or TRBV12-4 to TRBJ2-1, with TRBD2 identical over 11 bases. The CDR3 is 14 amino acids. The CDR3 protein is CVGNLAGGLDEQFF. As DNA, the CDR3 is TGTGTCGGCAATCTAGCGGGGGGCTTGGATGAGCAGTTCTTC.

On this clonotype: The junction shows a germline mismatch at one end, possibly a read error. The chain couples TRBV6-9 to TRBJ2-3, with TRBD1 as a possible D gene (6 bases). This CDR3 is built from 15 residues. Germline assignment: CDR1 MNHGY and CDR2 SVAAGI. The CDR3 nucleotides are TGTACCAGCAGTTATTGGGGGCAACACACAGATACGCAGTATTTT. Translated, it gives CTSSYWGQHTDTQYF.

On this clonotype: One base away lies a much larger clone, so this may be a sequencing read error. J is TRBJ2-7 and V is TRBV20-1; D unresolved. The germline V gene has CDR1 DFQATT and CDR2 SNEGSKA (reference sequence). Trimming took off 8 bases at V and 0 bases at J, with 17 bases between the two ends. CDR3 length equals 14 residues. The CDR3 DNA reads TGCAGTACGGACCCCCTAACTCGCTCCTACGAGCAGTACTTC. It codes for CSTDPLTRSYEQYF.

Comments on this clonotype: At one of its ends the junction is not consistent with the germline gene, which may arise from a read error. The V gene is TRBV29-1, the J gene TRBJ2-1; D may be TRBD1 (6 bases). The CDR3 loop spans 13 amino acids. The V gene's germline CDR1 is SQVTM and CDR2 ANQGSEA. This chain's CDR3 is CRVGTTGYNVQFF. DNA of the CDR3: TGCAGAGTTGGTACGACAGGATACAATGTGCAGTTCTTC.